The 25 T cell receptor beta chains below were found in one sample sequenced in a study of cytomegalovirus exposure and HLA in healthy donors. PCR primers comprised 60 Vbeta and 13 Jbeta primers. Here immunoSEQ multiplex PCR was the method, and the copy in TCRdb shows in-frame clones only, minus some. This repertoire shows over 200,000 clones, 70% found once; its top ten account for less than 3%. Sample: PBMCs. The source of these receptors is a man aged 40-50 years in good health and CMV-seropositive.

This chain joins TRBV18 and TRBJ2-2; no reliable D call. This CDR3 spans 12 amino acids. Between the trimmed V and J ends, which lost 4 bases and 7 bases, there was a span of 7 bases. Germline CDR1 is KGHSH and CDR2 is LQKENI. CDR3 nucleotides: TGTGCCAGCTCACTACTAATCGGGGAGCTGTTTTTT. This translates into CASSLLIGELFF.

The CDR3 region has the DNA TGTGCCAGCAGCCAAGAGTTTCTGTCAGATACGCAGTATTTT. It translates to CASSQEFLSDTQYF. The chain has TRBV4-2 and TRBJ2-3; D ambiguous. CDR3 length: 14 residues. The ends were cut back, 0 bases at V and 4 bases at J, with 8 bases in the middle. CDR1 and CDR2 from the germline V gene are LGHNA and YNFKEQ.

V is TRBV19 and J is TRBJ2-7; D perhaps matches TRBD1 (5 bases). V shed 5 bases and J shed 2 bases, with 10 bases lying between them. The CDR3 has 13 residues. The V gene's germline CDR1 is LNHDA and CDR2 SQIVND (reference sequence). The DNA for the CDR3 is TGTGCCAGTAGTGTACAGGTAGCCTACGAGCAGTACTTC. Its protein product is CASSVQVAYEQYF. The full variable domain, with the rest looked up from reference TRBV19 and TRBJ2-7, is DGGITQSPKYLFRKEGQNVTLSCEQNLNHDAMYWYRQDPGQGLRLIYYSQIVNDFQKGDIAEGYSVSREKKESFPLTVTSAQKNPTAFYLCASSVQVAYEQYFGPGTRLTVT.

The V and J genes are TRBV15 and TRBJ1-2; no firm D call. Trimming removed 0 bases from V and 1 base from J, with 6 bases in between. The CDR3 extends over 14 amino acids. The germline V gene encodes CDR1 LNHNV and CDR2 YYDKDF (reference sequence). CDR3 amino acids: CATSRDAINYGYTF. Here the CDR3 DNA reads TGTGCCACCAGCAGAGACGCGATTAACTATGGCTACACCTTC.

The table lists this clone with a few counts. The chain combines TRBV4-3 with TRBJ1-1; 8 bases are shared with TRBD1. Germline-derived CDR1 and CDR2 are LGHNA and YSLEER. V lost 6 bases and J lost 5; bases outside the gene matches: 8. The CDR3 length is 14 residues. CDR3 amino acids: CASRLQGAMTEAFF. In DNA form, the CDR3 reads TGCGCCAGCAGACTGCAGGGGGCGATGACTGAAGCTTTCTTT.

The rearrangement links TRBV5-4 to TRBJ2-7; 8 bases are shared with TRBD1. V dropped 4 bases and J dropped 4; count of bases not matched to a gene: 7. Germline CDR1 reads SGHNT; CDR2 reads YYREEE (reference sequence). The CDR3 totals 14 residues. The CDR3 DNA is TGTGCCAGCAGCCAGTCCCGGGACAGGTACGAGCAGTACTTC. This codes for CASSQSRDRYEQYF.

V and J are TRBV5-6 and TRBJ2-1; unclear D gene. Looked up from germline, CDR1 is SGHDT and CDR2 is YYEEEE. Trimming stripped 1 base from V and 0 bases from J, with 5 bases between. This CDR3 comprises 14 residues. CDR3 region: CASSLRSSYNEQFF. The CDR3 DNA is TGTGCCAGCAGCTTGCGCAGCTCCTACAATGAGCAGTTCTTC.

CDR3 in DNA: TGTGCCAGCAAGACAGGGGGAGAGCAGTACTTC. It codes for CASKTGGEQYF. V is TRBV6-1 and J is TRBJ2-7; 9 bases fit TRBD1. This CDR3 is 11 amino acids long. Germline V gives CDR1 MNHNS, CDR2 SASEGT. The junction had 2 bases not matched to a gene; V was cut back by 7 bases and J by 7 bases.

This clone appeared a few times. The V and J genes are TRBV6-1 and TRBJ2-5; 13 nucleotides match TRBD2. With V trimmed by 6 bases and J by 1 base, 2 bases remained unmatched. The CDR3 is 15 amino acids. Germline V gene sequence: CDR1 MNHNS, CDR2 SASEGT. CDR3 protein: CASRGLAGTQETQYF. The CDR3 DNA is TGTGCCAGCAGGGGACTAGCGGGGACCCAAGAGACCCAGTACTTC.

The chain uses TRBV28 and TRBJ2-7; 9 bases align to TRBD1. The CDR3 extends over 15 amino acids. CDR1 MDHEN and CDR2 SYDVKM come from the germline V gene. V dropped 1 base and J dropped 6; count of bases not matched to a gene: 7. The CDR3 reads CASSLFRDRVSEQYF. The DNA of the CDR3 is TGTGCCAGCAGTTTATTCCGGGACAGGGTATCCGAGCAGTACTTC.

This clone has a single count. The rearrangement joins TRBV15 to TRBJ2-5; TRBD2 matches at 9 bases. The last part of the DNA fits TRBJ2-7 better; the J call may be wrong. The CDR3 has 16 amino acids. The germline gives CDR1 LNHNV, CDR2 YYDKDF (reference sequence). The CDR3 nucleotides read TGTGCCACCAGCAGAGATCTGGCGGGGGGGCTCTACGAGCAGTACTTC. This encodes CATSRDLAGGLYEQYF.

The CDR3 DNA reads TGTGCCAGTAGTTCAGGACATCCCGGGACAGCTGGAAACACCATATATTTT. It yields the protein CASSSGHPGTAGNTIYF. V and J are TRBV19 and TRBJ1-3; 7 bases are shared with TRBD1. The CDR3 totals 17 residues. Per the germline V gene, CDR1 is LNHDA and CDR2 is SQIVND (reference sequence). Losses at the gene ends were 5 bases for V and 2 bases for J; bases not matched to a gene: 12.

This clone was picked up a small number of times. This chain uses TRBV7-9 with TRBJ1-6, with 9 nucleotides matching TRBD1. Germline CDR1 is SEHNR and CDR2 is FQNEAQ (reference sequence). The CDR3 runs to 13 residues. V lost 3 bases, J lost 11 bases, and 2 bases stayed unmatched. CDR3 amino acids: CASSFRQGAPLHF. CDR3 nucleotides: TGTGCCAGCAGCTTTCGACAGGGGGCACCCCTCCACTTT.

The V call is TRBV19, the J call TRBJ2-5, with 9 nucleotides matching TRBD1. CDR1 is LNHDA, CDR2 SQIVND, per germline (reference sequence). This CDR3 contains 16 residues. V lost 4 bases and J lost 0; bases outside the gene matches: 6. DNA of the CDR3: TGTGCCAGTAGTACCGGGACAGGGCGGTACCAAGAGACCCAGTACTTC. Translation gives CASSTGTGRYQETQYF.

CDR3 DNA: TGTGCCAGCAGCCCGGGGGGCAGGGGGACCCAGTACTTC. Translated: CASSPGGRGTQYF. V usage is TRBV7-2 and J usage is TRBJ2-5; TRBD2 might be the D (7 bases). Germline V gene sequence: CDR1 SGHTA, CDR2 FQGNSA. Between the trimmed V and J ends, which lost 5 bases and 7 bases, there was a span of 14 bases. The CDR3 has 13 residues. Together with reference TRBV7-2 and TRBJ2-5, the CDR3 gives the full variable domain: GAGVSQSPSNKVTEKGKDVELRCDPISGHTALYWYRQSLGQGLEFLIYFQGNSAPDKSGLPSDRFSAERTGGSVSTLTIQRTQQEDSAVYLCASSPGGRGTQYFGPGTRLLVL.

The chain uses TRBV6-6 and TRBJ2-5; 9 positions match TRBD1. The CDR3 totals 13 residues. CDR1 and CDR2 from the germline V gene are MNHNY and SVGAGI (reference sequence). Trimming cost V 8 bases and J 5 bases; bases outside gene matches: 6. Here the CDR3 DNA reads TGTGCCAGCTTCAGGGGACAGGGTGAGACCCAGTACTTC. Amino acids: CASFRGQGETQYF.

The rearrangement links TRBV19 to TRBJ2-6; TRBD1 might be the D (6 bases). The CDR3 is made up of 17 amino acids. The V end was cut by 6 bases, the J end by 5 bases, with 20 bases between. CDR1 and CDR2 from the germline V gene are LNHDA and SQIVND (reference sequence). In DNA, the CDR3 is TGTGCCAGTAGCCTCCCCTACCAGGGGCTCTGGGCCAACGTCCTGACTTTC. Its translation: CASSLPYQGLWANVLTF.

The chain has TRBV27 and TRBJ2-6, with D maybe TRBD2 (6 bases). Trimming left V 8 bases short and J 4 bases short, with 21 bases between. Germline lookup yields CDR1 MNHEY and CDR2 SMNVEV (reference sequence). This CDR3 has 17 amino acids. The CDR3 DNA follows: TGTGCCAGCTCACGGACGGGGGATACTCTGGGGGCCAACGTCCTGACTTTC. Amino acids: CASSRTGDTLGANVLTF.

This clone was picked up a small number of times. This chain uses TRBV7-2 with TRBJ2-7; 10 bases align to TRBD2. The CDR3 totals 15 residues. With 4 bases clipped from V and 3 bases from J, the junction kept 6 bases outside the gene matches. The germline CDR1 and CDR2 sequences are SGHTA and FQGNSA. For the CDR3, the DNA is TGTGCCAGCAGCTCCGGAGCGGGGGGGTACTACGAGCAGTACTTC. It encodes CASSSGAGGYYEQYF.

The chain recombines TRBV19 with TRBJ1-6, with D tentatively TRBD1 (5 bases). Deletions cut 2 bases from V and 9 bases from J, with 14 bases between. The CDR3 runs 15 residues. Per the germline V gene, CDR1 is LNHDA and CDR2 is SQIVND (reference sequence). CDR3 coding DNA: TGTGCCAGTAGTATATCTGCCGGGGGGAGTTCACCCCTCCACTTT. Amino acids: CASSISAGGSSPLHF.

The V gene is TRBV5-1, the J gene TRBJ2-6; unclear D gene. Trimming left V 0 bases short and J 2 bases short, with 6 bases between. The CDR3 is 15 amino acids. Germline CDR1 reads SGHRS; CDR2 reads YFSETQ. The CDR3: CASSLALPGANVLTF. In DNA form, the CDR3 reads TGCGCCAGCAGCTTGGCCCTCCCTGGGGCCAACGTCCTGACTTTC.

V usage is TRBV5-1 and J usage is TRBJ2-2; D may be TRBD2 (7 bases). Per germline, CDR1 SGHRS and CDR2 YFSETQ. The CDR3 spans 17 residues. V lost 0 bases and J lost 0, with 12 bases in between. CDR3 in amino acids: CASSLESGGPNTGELFF. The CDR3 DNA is TGCGCCAGCAGCTTGGAGTCCGGGGGGCCGAACACCGGGGAGCTGTTTTTT.

CDR3 in DNA: TGCGCCAGCAGCTCTAGGACAGGGGGATCGAACACTGAAGCTTTCTTT. It translates to CASSSRTGGSNTEAFF. The J gene is TRBJ1-1, the V gene TRBV5-1; 10 bases are shared with TRBD1. Germline CDR1 is SGHRS and CDR2 is YFSETQ. V lost 3 bases, J lost 1 base, and 6 bases stayed unmatched. The CDR3 extends over 16 amino acids.

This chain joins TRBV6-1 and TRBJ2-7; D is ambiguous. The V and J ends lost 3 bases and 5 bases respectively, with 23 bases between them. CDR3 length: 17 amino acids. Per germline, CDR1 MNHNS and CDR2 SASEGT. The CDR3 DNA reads TGTGCCAGCAGTGAGGATCCGGCTAGTAGTCTAGTCGACGAGCAGTACTTC. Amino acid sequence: CASSEDPASSLVDEQYF.

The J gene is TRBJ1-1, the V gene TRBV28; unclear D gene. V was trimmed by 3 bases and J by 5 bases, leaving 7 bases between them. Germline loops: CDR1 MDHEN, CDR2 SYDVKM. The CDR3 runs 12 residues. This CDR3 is CASSFQATEAFF. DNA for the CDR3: TGTGCCAGCAGTTTTCAGGCAACTGAAGCTTTCTTT.